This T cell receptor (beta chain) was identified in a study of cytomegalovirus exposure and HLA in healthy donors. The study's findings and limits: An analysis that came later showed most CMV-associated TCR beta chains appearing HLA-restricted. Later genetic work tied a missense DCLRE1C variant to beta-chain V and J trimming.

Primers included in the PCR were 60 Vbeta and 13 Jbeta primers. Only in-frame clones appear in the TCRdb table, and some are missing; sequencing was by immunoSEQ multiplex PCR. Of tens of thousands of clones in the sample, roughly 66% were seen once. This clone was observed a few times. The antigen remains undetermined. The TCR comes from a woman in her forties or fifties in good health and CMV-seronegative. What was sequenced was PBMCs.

Here the CDR3 DNA reads TGTGCCAGCAGTTTATACGGACTCCCTGAGCAGTACTTC. Translating it yields CASSLYGLPEQYF. The gene calls are TRBV28 and TRBJ2-7, with D tentatively TRBD2 (5 bases). Germline CDR1 MDHEN, CDR2 SYDVKM. V was cut by 1 base and J by 7 bases, with 11 bases left in between. CDR3 length equals 13 residues.